The 11 T cell receptor beta chains reported below all come from one sample, sequenced in a study of somatic mutations in cytotoxic T cells in rheumatoid arthritis. Using immunoSEQ multiplex PCR, the repertoire was profiled, and TCRdb retains in-frame clones only, with some absent. The repertoire includes roughly 3,500 clones, around four fifths of them detected once, and around 28% sits in the top ten. The sequenced sample was CD8+ T cells sorted from blood. Receptors were obtained from a man aged 50 or older with rheumatoid arthritis.

The chain couples TRBV6-4 to TRBJ2-3, with TRBD2 matching over 8 bases. The CDR3 has 16 amino acids. Germline values: CDR1 MRHNA, CDR2 SNTAGT. V lost 0 bases and J lost 0; bases outside the gene matches: 2. CDR3 residues: CASSDSPSGSTDTQYF. The CDR3 coding sequence is TGTGCCAGCAGTGACTCGCCTAGCGGGAGCACAGATACGCAGTATTTT.

The chain employs TRBV5-1 and TRBJ1-1; 7 nucleotides line up with TRBD1. The length of the CDR3 is 15 residues. V gave up 4 bases and J gave up 0 bases; unmatched junction bases: 6. The germline V gene encodes CDR1 SGHRS and CDR2 YFSETQ. CDR3 DNA sequence: TGCGCCAGCAGCCCGGACAGGCTCATGAACACTGAAGCTTTCTTT. Its protein is CASSPDRLMNTEAFF.

This chain connects TRBV30 to TRBJ1-2, with D tentatively TRBD1 (5 bases). The V end was cut by 3 bases, the J end by 0 bases, with 14 bases between. The V gene's germline CDR1 is GTSNPN and CDR2 SVGIG (reference sequence). This CDR3 comprises 15 residues. The CDR3 nucleotides read TGTGCCTGGAGGCGTCAGGACAACCCTAACTATGGCTACACCTTC. It is translated as CAWRRQDNPNYGYTF. The complete variable domain, with remaining parts taken from reference TRBV30 and TRBJ1-2, reads SQTIHQWPATLVQPVGSPLSLECTVEGTSNPNLYWYRQAAGRGLQLLFYSVGIGQISSEVPQNLSASRPQDRQFILSSKKLLLSDSGFYLCAWRRQDNPNYGYTFGSGTRLTVV.

This sequence joins TRBV28 and TRBJ1-5; 7 bases are a match to TRBD1. Germline values: CDR1 MDHEN, CDR2 SYDVKM. V lost 3 bases and J lost 7; bases outside the gene matches: 3. This CDR3 has 13 residues. CDR3 residues: CASSLRGQQPQHF. The CDR3 bases are TGTGCCAGCAGTTTGAGGGGGCAACAGCCCCAGCATTTT.

The CDR3 is CASSEVNTGELFF. The CDR3 nucleotides are TGTGCCAGCAGCGAGGTAAACACCGGGGAGCTGTTTTTT. J is TRBJ2-2 and V is TRBV25-1; D gene unclear. CDR1 and CDR2 from the germline V gene are MGHDK and SYGVNS. Trimming cost V 6 bases and J 2 bases, with 7 bases left between them. This CDR3 is 13 amino acids long.

The J gene is TRBJ2-2, the V gene TRBV28, with a possible D match to TRBD2 (6 bases). The CDR3 is 17 amino acids. Germline values: CDR1 MDHEN, CDR2 SYDVKM. V shed 3 bases and J shed 3 bases, with 17 bases lying between them. The chain's CDR3 is CASSLIGGIVDTGELFF. The CDR3 DNA follows: TGTGCCAGCAGTTTGATTGGAGGGATCGTCGACACCGGGGAGCTGTTTTTT. The variable domain in full, with the rest retrieved from reference TRBV28 and TRBJ2-2, is DVKVTQSSRYLVKRTGEKVFLECVQDMDHENMFWYRQDPGLGLRLIYFSYDVKMKEKGDIPEGYSVSREKKERFSLILESASTNQTSMYLCASSLIGGIVDTGELFFGEGSRLTVL.

In its sample, this clone was seen a few times. V usage is TRBV30 and J usage is TRBJ2-7, with a tentative D call TRBD1 (6 bases). V lost 3 bases and J 1 base, leaving 7 bases between the germline ends. Germline CDR1 and CDR2: GTSNPN and SVGIG (reference sequence). This CDR3 has 12 amino acids. CDR3 residues: CAWRDRSYEQYF. In DNA, the CDR3 is TGTGCCTGGAGGGACAGATCCTACGAGCAGTACTTC.

Details on this clone: The germline gene is not matched at one end of the junction; a read error may be the cause. The chain employs TRBV28 and TRBJ2-7; 10 bases are shared with TRBD2. Germline V gene sequence: CDR1 MDHEN, CDR2 SYDVKM. The CDR3 runs 11 residues. DNA for the CDR3: TGTGCCAGCAGCCTTCTAGCGGGAGTTGAATTC. Encoded protein: CASSLLAGVEF.

The rearrangement links TRBV14 to TRBJ1-4, with a tentative D call TRBD1 (6 bases). Germline assignment: CDR1 SGHDN and CDR2 FVKESK. The CDR3 length is 16 residues. V was pared by 11 bases and J by 0 bases, with 19 bases between. CDR3 sequence (DNA): TGTGCCGGTTACACTGGCGGGGGCACAACTAATGAAAAACTGTTTTTT. Protein: CAGYTGGGTTNEKLFF.

The chain carries TRBV9 and TRBJ2-7, with 8 bases fitting TRBD1. The germline gives CDR1 SGDLS, CDR2 YYNGEE. The CDR3 is 15 residues long. The V gene end was trimmed by 1 base and the J gene end by 6 bases; junction bases not matched to a gene: 9. CDR3 DNA sequence: TGTGCCAGCAGCGTATACACAGGGGGGTGGAGCGAGCAGTACTTC. Translating gives CASSVYTGGWSEQYF.

The rearrangement uses TRBV5-1 and TRBJ2-3; 7 nucleotides agree with TRBD1. The CDR3 covers 16 residues. The J segment lost 2 bases and the V segment lost 0 bases, leaving 6 bases of the junction unmatched. Germline lookup yields CDR1 SGHRS and CDR2 YFSETQ. This CDR3 reads CASSLVAGGLTDTQYF. CDR3 DNA: TGCGCCAGCAGCTTGGTGGCAGGGGGTCTCACAGATACGCAGTATTTT.